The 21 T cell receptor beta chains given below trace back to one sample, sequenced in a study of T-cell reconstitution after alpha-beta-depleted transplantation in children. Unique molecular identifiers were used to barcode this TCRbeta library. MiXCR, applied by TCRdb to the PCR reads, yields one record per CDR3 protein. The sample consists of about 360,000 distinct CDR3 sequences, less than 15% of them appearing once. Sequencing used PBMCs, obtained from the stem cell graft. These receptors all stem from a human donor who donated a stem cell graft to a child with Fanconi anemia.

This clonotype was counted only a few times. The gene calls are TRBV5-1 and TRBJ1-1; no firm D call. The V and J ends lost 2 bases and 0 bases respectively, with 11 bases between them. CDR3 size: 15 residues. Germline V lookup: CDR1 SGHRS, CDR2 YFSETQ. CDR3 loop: CASSLLGVMNTEAFF. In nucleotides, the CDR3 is TGCGCCAGCAGCTTATTAGGAGTAATGAACACTGAAGCTTTCTTT.

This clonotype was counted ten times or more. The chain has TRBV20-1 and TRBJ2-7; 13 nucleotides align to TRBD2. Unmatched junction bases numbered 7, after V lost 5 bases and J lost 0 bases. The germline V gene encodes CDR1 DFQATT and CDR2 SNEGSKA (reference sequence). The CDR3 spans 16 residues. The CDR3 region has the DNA TGCAGTGCTCCTAGGACTAGCGGGGGTTCCTCCTACGAGCAGTACTTC. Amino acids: CSAPRTSGGSSYEQYF.

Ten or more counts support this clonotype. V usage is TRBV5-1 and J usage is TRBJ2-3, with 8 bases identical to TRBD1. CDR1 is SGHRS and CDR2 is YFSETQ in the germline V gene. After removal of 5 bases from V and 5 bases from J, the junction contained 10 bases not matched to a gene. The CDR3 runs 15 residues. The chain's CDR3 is CASSSRDRSEDTQYF. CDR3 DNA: TGCGCCAGCAGTTCCCGGGACAGGTCCGAAGATACGCAGTATTTT.

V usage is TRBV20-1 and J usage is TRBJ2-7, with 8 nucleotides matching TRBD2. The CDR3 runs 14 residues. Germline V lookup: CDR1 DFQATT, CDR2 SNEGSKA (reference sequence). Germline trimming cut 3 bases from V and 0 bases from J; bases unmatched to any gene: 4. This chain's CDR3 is CSARLAGNSYEQYF. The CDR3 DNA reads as TGCAGTGCTAGGTTAGCGGGGAACTCCTACGAGCAGTACTTC.

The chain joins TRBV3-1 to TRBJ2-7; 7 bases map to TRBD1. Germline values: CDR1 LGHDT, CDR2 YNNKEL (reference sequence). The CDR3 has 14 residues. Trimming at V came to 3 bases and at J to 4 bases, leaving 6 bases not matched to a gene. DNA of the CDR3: TGTGCCAGCAGCCAGTGGGACAGACTTTACGAGCAGTACTTC. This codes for CASSQWDRLYEQYF.

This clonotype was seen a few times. CDR3 loop: CASSSLGYNEQFF. In DNA, the CDR3 is TGTGCCAGCAGTTCCCTTGGGTACAATGAGCAGTTCTTC. The gene calls are TRBV6-2 or TRBV6-3 and TRBJ2-1; D is uncertain. Between the trimmed V and J ends, which lost 4 bases and 4 bases, there was a span of 8 bases. This CDR3 contains 13 residues. The germline CDR1 and CDR2 sequences are MNHEY and SVGEGT.

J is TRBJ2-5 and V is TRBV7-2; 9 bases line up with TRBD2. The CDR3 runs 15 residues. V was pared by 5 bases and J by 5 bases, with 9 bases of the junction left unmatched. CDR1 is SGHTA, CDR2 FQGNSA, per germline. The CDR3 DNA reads TGTGCCAGCAGCCCTGGGGCGGGGGGGCCGGAGACCCAGTACTTC. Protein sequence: CASSPGAGGPETQYF.

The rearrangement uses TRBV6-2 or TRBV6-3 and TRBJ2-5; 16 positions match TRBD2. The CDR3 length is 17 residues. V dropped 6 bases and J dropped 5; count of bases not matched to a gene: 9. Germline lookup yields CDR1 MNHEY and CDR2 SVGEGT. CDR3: CASSPGTSGGAWETQYF. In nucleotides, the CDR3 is TGTGCCAGCAGCCCCGGGACTAGCGGGGGGGCGTGGGAGACCCAGTACTTC.

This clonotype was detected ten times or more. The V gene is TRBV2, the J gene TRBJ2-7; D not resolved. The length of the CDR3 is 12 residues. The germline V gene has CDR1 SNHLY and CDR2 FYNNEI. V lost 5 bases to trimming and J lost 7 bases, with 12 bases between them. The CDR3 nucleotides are TGTGCCAGCAGTCACAATGTAGGGGAGCAGTACGTC. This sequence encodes CASSHNVGEQYV.

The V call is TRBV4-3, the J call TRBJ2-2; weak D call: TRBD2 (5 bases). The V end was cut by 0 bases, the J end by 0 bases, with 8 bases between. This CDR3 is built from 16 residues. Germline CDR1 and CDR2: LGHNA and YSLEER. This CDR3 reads CASSQEGSANTGELFF. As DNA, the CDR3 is TGCGCCAGCAGCCAAGAAGGTAGCGCGAACACCGGGGAGCTGTTTTTT.

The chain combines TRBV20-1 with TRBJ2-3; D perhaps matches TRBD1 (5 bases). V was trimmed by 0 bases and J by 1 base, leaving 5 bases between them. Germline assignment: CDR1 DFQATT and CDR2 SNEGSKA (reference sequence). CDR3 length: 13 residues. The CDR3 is CSAREGGTDTQYF. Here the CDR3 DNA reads TGCAGTGCTAGAGAAGGGGGCACAGATACGCAGTATTTT.

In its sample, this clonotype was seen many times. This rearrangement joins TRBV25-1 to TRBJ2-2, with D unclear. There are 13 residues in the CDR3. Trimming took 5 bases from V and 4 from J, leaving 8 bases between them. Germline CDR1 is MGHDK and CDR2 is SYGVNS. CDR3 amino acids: CASSLGFTGELFF. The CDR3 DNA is TGTGCCAGCAGTCTGGGGTTCACCGGGGAGCTGTTTTTT.

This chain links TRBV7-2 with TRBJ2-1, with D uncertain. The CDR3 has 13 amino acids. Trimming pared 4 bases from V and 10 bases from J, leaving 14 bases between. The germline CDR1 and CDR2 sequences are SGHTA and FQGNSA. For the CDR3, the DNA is TGTGCCAGCAGCTCATCAAGAAACGAAGAGCAGTTCTTC. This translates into CASSSSRNEEQFF. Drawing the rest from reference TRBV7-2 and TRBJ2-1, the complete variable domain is GAGVSQSPSNKVTEKGKDVELRCDPISGHTALYWYRQSLGQGLEFLIYFQGNSAPDKSGLPSDRFSAERTGGSVSTLTIQRTQQEDSAVYLCASSSSRNEEQFFGPGTRLTVL.

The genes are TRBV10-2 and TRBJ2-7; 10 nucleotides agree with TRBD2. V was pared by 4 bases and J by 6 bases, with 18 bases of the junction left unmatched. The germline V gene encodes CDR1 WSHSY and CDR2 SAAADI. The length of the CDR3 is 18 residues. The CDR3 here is CASSASPPVLAGGLEQYF. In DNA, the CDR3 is TGCGCCAGCAGTGCATCCCCACCTGTTTTAGCGGGGGGACTCGAGCAGTACTTC.

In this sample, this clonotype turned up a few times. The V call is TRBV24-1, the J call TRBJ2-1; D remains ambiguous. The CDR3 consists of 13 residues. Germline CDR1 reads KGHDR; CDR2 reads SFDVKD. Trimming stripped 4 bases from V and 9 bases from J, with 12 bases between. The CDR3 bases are TGTGCCACCAGTGAGGGCGCCGTAACTGAGCAGTTCTTC. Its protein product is CATSEGAVTEQFF.

The CDR3 region is CASSLGGYGAFF. The CDR3 DNA reads as TGTGCCAGCAGTTTAGGGGGTTATGGAGCTTTCTTT. The J gene is TRBJ1-1, the V gene TRBV28; perhaps TRBD1 as D (5 bases). The ends were cut back, 2 bases at V and 10 bases at J, with 11 bases in the middle. CDR3 length: 12 amino acids. Germline CDR1 and CDR2: MDHEN and SYDVKM.

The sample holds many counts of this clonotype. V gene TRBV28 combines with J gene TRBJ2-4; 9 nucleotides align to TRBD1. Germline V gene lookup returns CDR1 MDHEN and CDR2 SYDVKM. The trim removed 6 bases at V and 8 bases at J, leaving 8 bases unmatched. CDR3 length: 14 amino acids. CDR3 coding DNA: TGTGCCAGCAGATCCACAGGGGGCGCCTACATTCAGTACTTC. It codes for CASRSTGGAYIQYF.

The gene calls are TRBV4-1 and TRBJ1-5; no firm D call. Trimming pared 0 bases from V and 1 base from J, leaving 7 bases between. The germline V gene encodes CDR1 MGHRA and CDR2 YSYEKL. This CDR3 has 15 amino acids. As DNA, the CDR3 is TGCGCCAGCAGCCAAGACGGAGTGAGCAATCAGCCCCAGCATTTT. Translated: CASSQDGVSNQPQHF.

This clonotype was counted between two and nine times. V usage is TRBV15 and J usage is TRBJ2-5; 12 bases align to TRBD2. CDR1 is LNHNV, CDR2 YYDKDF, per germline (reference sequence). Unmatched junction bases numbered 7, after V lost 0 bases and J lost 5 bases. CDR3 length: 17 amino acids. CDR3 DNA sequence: TGTGCCACCAGCAGAGAGGGTTGGACTAGCGGGGCGGAGACCCAGTACTTC. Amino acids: CATSREGWTSGAETQYF.

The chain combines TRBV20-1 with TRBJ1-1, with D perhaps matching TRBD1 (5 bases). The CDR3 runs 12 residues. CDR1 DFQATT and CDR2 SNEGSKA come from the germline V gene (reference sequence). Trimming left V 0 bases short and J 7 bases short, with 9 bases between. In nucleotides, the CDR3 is TGCAGTGCTAGAGATAGGGGACTTGAAGCTTTCTTT. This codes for CSARDRGLEAFF.

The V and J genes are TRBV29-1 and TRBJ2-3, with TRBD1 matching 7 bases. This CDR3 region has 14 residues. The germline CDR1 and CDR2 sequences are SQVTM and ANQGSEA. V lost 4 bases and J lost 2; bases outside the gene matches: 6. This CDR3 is CSVAGTVNTDTQYF. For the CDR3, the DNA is TGCAGCGTTGCCGGGACAGTCAACACAGATACGCAGTATTTT.